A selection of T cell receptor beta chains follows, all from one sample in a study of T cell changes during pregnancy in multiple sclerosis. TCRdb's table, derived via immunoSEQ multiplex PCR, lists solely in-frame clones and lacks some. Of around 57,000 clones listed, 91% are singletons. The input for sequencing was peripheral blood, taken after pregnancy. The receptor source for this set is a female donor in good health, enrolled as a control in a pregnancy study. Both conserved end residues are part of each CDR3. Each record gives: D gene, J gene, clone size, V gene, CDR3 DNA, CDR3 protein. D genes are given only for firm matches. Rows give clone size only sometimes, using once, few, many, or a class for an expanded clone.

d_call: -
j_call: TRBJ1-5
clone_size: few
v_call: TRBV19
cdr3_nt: TGTGCCAGTAAGGCAGCGGCAGGTAGTTCGTTTCAGCCCCAGCATTTT
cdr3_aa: CASKAAAGSSFQPQHF

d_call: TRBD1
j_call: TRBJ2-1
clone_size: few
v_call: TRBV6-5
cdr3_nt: TGTGCCAGCTTTGCAGGGGGCTCCTACAATGAGCAGTTCTTC
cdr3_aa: CASFAGGSYNEQFF

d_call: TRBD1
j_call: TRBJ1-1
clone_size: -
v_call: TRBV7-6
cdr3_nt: TGTGCCAGCAGTCGCCCCGGGACAGAGAACACTGAAGCTTTCTTT
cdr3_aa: CASSRPGTENTEAFF

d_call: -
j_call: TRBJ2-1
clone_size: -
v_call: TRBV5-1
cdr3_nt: TGCGCCAGCAGCTTGCCTTTGGGTGAGGGATCCAATGAGCAGTTCTTC
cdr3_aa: CASSLPLGEGSNEQFF

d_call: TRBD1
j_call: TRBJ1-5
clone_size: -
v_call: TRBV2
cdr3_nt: TGTGCCAGCAGTGAAGCAGGACAGGGCAATCAGCCCCAGCATTTT
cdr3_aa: CASSEAGQGNQPQHF

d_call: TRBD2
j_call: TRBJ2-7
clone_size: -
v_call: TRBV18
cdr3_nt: TGTGCCAGCTCACCGACGGGGGGGACCTACGAGCAGTACTTC
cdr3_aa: CASSPTGGTYEQYF

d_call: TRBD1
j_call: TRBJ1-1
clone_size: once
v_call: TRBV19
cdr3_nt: TGTGCCAGTAGTCTCCGGGACAGGAGGACTGAAGCTTTCTTT
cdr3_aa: CASSLRDRRTEAFF

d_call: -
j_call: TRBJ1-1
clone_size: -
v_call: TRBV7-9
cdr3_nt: TGTGCCAGCAGCTTACTTGACAGAGGACGGGCCCGGTCCACTGAAGCTTTCTTT
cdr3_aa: CASSLLDRGRARSTEAFF

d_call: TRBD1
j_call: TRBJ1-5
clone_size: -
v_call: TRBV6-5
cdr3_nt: TGTGCCAGCAGTGACAGGGGGTCCGATCAGCCCCAGCATTTT
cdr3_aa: CASSDRGSDQPQHF

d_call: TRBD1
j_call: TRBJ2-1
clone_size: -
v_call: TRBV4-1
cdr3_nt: TGCGCCAGCAGCCAGGGGACAGGGAATGAGCAGTTCTTC
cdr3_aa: CASSQGTGNEQFF

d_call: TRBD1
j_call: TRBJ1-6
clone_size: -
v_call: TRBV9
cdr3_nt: TGTGCCAGCAGCGACGAACAGGGGTCGAATTCACCCCTCCACTTT
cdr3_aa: CASSDEQGSNSPLHF

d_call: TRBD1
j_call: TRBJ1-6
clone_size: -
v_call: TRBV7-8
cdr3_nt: TGTGCCAGCAGCACTACAGGGGATTCGGGTAATTCACCCCTCCACTTT
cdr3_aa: CASSTTGDSGNSPLHF

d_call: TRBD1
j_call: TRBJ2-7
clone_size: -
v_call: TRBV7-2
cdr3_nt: TGTGCCAGCAGCTTCCCGACAGGGGTGTACGAGCAGTACTTC
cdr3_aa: CASSFPTGVYEQYF

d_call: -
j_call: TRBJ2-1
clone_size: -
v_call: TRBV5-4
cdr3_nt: TGTGCCAGCAGCTTGGGGGGGGGCCTAAGCAATGAGCAGTTCTTC
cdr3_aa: CASSLGGGLSNEQFF

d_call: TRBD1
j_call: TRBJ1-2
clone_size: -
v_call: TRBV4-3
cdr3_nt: TGCGCCAGCAGCACTCGGACAGGGGCCGCTAACTATGGCTACACCTTC
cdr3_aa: CASSTRTGAANYGYTF

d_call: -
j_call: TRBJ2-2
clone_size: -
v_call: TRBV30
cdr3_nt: TGTGCCTGGAGGACAACGAACACCGGGGAGCTGTTTTTT
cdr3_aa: CAWRTTNTGELFF

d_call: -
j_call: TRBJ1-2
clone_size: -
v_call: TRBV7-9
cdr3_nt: TGTGCCAGCAGCTTATTAGGGGATAGTGGCTACACCTTC
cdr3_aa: CASSLLGDSGYTF

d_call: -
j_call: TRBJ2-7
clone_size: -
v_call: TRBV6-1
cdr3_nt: TGTGCCAGCAGTGAAAGGGTCGGGGGAAGGGTCCACGAGCAGTACTTC
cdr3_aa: CASSERVGGRVHEQYF

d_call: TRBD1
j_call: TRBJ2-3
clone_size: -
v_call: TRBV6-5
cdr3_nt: TGTGCCAGCAGTCAAGGGACAGGCATCCCAGATACGCAGTATTTT
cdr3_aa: CASSQGTGIPDTQYF

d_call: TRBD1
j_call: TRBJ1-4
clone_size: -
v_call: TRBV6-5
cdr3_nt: TGTGCCAGCAGGGAGGGGGCCGTGGAAAAACTGTTTTTT
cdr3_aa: CASREGAVEKLFF

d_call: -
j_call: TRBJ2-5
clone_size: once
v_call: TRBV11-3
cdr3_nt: TGTGCCAGCAGCTTGCGGGGGCTCGGGACCCAGTACTTC
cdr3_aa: CASSLRGLGTQYF

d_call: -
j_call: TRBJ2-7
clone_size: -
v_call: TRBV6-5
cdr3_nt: TGTGCCGGCGCCAGGTCCCCGGCTCACGAGCAGTACTTC
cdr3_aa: CAGARSPAHEQYF

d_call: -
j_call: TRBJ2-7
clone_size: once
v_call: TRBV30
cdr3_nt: TGTGCCTGGAGTGTACCGCTCAGAAACAATGAGGACGAGCAGTACTTC
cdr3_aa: CAWSVPLRNNEDEQYF

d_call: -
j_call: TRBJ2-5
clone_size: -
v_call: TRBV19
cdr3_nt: TGTGCCAGTAGTATATCCCGGCAGGGTAGAGAGACCCAGTACTTC
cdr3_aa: CASSISRQGRETQYF

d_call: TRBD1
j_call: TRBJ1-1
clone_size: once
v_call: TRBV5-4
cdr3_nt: TGTGCCAGCAGCGCCCGGGACAGGGAAAACACTGAAGCTTTCTTT
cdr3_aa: CASSARDRENTEAFF

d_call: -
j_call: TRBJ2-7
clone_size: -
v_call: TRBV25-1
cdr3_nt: TGTGCCAGCAGTGATGACTACTCCTACGAGCAGTACTTC
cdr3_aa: CASSDDYSYEQYF